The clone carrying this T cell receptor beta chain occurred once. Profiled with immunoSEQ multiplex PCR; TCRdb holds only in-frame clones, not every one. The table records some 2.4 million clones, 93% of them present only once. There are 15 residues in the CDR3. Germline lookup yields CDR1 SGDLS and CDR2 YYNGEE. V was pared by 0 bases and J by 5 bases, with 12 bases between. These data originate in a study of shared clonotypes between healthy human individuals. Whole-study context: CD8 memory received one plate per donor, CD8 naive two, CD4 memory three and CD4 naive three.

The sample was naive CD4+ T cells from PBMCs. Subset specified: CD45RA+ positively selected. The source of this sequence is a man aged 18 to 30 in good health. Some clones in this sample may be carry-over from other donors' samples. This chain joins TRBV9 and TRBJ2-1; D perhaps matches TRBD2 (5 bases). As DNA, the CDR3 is TGTGCCAGCAGCGTAGAGGCCTCAGCGGACAATGAGCAGTTCTTC. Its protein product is CASSVEASADNEQFF. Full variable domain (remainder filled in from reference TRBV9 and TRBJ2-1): DSGVTQTPKHLITATGQRVTLRCSPRSGDLSVYWYQQSLDQGLQFLIQYYNGEERAKGNILERFSAQQFPDLHSELNLSSLELGDSALYFCASSVEASADNEQFFGPGTRLTVL.